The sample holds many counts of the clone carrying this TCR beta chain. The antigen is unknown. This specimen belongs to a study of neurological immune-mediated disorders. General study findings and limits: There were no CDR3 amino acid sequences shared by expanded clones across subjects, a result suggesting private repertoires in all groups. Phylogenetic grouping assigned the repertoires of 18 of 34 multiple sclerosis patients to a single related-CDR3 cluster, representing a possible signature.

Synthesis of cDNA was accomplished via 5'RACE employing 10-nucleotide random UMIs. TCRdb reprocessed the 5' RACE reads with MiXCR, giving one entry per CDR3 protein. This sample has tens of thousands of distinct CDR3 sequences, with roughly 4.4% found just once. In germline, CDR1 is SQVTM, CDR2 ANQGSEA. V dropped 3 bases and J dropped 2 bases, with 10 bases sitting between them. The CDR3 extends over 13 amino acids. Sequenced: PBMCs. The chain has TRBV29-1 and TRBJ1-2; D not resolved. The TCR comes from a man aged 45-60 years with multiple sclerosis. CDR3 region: CSVDYKQNYGYTF. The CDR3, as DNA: TGCAGCGTTGATTACAAGCAGAACTATGGCTACACCTTC.